The sequence of this T cell receptor (beta chain) was determined in a study of blood T cell repertoires in COVID-19. Across the whole study: In each case, the material was cDNA or gDNA derived from T cells, B-cell-depleted T cells, or PBMCs.

Original processing notes: Scientists estimated how many nucleated cells there were by amplifying reference gene primers. This table comes from immunoSEQ multiplex PCR, and its TCRdb copy is limited to in-frame clones, with some not included. V and J calls and clone size are copied from that table; D and trimming were computed from the DNA. Here the sample spans roughly 25,000 clones, 65% to 85% being singletons. Seattle patients were enrolled during active infection and followed longitudinally. This CDR3 comprises 14 residues. Germline V gives CDR1 SGHTA, CDR2 FQGTGA. Trimming stripped 3 bases from V and 5 bases from J, with 13 bases between.

Sequenced: peripheral blood. The receptor comes from a man aged 45 to 65 with COVID-19, enrolled during active disease. The chain recombines TRBV7-3 with TRBJ2-5; D not resolved. Here the CDR3 reads CASSFSALSETQYF. CDR3 DNA: TGTGCCAGCAGCTTTAGTGCGCTCTCGGAGACCCAGTACTTC. The whole variable domain, remainder taken from reference TRBV7-3 and TRBJ2-5, is GAGVSQTPSNKVTEKGKYVELRCDPISGHTALYWYRQSLGQGPEFLIYFQGTGAADDSGLPNDRFFAVRPEGSVSTLKIQRTERGDSAVYLCASSFSALSETQYFGPGTRLLVL.